This TCR beta chain was sequenced in a study of cytomegalovirus exposure and HLA in healthy donors. Overall study context: In an early release, HLA-typed donors contributed roughly 85 million unique TCR sequences.

The PCR ran on 60 Vbeta and 13 Jbeta primers. Sequencing was performed with immunoSEQ multiplex PCR; in TCRdb, only in-frame clones are kept and a portion is missing. Here the sample spans about 130,000 clones, roughly four fifths being singletons. Study-level findings and limits: Most subjects' HLA-A and HLA-B alleles were reportedly predicted from TCR beta sequences. Most TCR beta V segments were productive about 90% or about 30% of the time in an earlier analysis.

V was clipped by 0 bases and J by 6 bases, with 17 bases between them. The CDR3 runs to 16 residues. Per germline, CDR1 LGHNA and CDR2 YSLEER. A few counts support this clone. Its antigen is currently unknown. The chain uses TRBV4-3 and TRBJ1-2; tentatively, D is TRBD1 (6 bases). The sequenced sample was PBMCs. This sequence originates from a male donor in good health and CMV-seronegative. CDR3 bases: TGCGCCAGCAGCCAAGAGATCACAGGGAATATCAATGGCTACACCTTC. It yields the protein CASSQEITGNINGYTF.